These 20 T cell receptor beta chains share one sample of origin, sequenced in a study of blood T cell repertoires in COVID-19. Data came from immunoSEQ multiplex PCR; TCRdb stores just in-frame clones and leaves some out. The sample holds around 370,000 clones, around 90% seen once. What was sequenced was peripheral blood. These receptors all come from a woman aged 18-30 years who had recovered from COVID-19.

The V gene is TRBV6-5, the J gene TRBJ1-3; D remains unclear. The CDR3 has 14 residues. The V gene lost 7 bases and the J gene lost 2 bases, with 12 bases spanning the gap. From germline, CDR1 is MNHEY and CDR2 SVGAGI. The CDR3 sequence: CASTARGTGNTIYF. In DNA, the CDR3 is TGTGCCAGCACCGCCCGCGGGACTGGAAACACCATATATTTT.

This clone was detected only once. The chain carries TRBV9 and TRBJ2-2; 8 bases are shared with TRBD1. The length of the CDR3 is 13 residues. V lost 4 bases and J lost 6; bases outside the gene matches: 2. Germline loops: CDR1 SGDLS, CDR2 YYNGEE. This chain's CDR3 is CASSKDRAGELFF. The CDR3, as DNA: TGTGCCAGCAGCAAGGACAGGGCCGGGGAGCTGTTTTTT.

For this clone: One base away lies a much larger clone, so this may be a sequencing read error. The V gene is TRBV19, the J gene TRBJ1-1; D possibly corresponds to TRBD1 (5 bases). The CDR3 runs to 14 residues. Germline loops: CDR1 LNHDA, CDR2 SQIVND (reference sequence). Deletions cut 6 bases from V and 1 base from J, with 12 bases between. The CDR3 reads CASSWGRANTEAFF. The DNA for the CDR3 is TGTGCCAGTAGCTGGGGGAGGGCGAACACTGAAGCTTTCTTT.

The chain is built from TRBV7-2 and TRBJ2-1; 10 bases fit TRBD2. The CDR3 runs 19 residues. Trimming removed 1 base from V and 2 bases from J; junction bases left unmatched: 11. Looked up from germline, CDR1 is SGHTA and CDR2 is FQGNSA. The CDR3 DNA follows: TGTGCCAGCAGCTTAGATTCCCCAACTAGCGGGGAGACCTACAATGAGCAGTTCTTC. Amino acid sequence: CASSLDSPTSGETYNEQFF.

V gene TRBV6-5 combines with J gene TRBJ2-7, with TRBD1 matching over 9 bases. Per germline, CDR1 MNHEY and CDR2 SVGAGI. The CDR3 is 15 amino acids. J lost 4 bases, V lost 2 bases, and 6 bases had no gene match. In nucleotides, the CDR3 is TGTGCCAGCAGTTACGGGGGGACAGGGATTTACGAGCAGTACGTC. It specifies CASSYGGTGIYEQYV.

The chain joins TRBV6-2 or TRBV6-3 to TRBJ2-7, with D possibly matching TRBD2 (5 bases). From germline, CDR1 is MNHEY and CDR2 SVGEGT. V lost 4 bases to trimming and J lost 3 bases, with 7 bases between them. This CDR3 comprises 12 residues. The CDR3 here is CASSFRDYEQYV. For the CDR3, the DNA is TGTGCCAGCAGTTTTCGGGACTACGAGCAGTACGTC.

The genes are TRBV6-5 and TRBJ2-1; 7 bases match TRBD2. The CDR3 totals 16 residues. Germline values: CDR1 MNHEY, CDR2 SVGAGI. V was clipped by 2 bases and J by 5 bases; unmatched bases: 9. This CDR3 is CASSYDSSGIHNEQFF. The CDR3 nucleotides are TGTGCCAGCAGTTACGACTCCAGCGGGATCCACAATGAGCAGTTCTTC.

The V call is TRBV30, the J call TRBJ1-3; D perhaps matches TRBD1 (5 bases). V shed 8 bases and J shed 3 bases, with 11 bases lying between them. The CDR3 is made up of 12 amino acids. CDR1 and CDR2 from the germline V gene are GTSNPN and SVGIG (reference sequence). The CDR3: CARSQGGNTIYF. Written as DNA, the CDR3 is TGTGCCCGGTCTCAGGGTGGAAACACCATATATTTT.

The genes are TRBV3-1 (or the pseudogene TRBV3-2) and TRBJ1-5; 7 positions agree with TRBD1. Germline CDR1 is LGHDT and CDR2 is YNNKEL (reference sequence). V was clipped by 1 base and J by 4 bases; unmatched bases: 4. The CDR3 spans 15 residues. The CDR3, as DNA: TGTGCCAGCAGCCAAGTAACAGGGGTAAATCAGCCCCAGCATTTT. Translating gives CASSQVTGVNQPQHF.

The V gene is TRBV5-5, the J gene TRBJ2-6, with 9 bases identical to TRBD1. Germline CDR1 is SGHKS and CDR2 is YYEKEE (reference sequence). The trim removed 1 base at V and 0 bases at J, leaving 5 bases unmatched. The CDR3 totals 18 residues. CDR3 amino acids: CASSLRDRVYSGANVLTF. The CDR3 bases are TGTGCCAGCAGCTTGAGGGACAGGGTTTACTCTGGGGCCAACGTCCTGACTTTC.

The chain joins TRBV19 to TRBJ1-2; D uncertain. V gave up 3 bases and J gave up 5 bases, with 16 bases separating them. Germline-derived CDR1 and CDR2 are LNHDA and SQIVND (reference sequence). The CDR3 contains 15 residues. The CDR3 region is CASSIKLGSLYGYTF. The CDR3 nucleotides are TGTGCCAGTAGTATCAAGCTTGGTTCCTTATATGGCTACACCTTC.

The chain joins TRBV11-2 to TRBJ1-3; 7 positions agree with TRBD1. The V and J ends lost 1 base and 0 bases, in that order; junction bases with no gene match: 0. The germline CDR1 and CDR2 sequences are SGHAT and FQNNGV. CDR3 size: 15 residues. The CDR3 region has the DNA TGTGCCAGCAGCTTAGGACAGGGCTCTGGAAACACCATATATTTT. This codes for CASSLGQGSGNTIYF.

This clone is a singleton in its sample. Written as DNA, the CDR3 is TGCAGTGCCAGTATAGCGGGAGGGCCGGGGAATGAGCAGTTCTTC. This gives the protein CSASIAGGPGNEQFF. J is TRBJ2-1 and V is TRBV20-1; 11 bases fit TRBD2. Per germline, CDR1 DFQATT and CDR2 SNEGSKA (reference sequence). This CDR3 is 15 amino acids long. V gave up 6 bases and J gave up 7 bases; unmatched junction bases: 11.

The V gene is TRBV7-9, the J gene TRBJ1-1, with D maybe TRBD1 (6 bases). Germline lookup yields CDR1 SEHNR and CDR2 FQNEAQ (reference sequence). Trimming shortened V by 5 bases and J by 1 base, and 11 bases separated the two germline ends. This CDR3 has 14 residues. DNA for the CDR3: TGTGCCAGCAGCCTCCCCAGGGGGAACACTGAAGCTTTCTTT. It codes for CASSLPRGNTEAFF. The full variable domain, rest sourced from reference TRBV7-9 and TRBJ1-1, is DTGVSQNPRHKITKRGQNVTFRCDPISEHNRLYWYRQTLGQGPEFLTYFQNEAQLEKSRLLSDRFSAERPKGSFSTLEIQRTEQGDSAMYLCASSLPRGNTEAFFGQGTRLTVV.

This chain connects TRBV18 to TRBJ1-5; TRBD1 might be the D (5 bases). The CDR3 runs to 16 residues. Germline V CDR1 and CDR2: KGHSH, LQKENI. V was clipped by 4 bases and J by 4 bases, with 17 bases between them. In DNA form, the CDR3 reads TGTGCCAGCTCACACTCGGGGGGATACCTAAATCAGCCCCAGCATTTT. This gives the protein CASSHSGGYLNQPQHF.

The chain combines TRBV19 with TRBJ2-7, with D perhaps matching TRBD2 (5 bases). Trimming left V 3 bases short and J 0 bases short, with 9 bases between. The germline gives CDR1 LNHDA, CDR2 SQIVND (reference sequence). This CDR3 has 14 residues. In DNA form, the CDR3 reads TGTGCCAGTAGTATCTCTGGGAGCTCCTACGAGCAGTACGTC. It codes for CASSISGSSYEQYV.

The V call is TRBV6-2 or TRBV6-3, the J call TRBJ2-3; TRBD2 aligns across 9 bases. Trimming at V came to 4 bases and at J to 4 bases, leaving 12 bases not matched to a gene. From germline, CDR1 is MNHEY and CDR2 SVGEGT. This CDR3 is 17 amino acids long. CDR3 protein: CASSLRVLGTSSDTQYF. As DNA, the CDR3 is TGTGCCAGCAGTTTACGCGTATTAGGGACTAGCTCAGATACGCAGTATTTT.

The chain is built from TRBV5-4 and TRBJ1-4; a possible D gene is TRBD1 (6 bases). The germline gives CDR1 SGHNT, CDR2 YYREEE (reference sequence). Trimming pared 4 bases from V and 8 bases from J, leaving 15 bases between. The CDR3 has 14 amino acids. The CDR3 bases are TGTGCCAGCAGCCCCAAGACAGGCGGAGAAAAACTGTTTTTT. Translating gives CASSPKTGGEKLFF.

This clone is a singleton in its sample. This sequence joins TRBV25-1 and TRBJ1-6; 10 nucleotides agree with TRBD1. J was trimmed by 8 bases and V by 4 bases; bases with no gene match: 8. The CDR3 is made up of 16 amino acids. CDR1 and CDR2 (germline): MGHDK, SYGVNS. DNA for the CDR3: TGTGCCAGCAGTGCGTCGTCCGGGACAGGGGATTCACCCCTCCACTTT. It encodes CASSASSGTGDSPLHF. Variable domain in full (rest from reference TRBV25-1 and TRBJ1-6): EADIYQTPRYLVIGTGKKITLECSQTMGHDKMYWYQQDPGMELHLIHYSYGVNSTEKGDLSSESTVSRIRTEHFPLTLESARPSHTSQYLCASSASSGTGDSPLHFGNGTRLTVT.

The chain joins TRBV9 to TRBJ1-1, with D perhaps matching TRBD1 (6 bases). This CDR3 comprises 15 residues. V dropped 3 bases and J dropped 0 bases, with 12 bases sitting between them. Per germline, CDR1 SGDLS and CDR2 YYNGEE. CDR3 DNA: TGTGCCAGCAGCGCAGGGGTGACACTGAACACTGAAGCTTTCTTT. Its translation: CASSAGVTLNTEAFF.